This section outlines one T cell receptor beta chain sequence together with its context. Antigen: not known. This sample stems from a study of cytomegalovirus exposure and HLA in healthy donors. Amplification used 60 Vbeta primers and 13 Jbeta primers. Produced via immunoSEQ multiplex PCR; TCRdb's table is partial and in-frame only. The data show 120,000 or so clones, with 70% to 85% seen just once and about 1.8% held by the top ten. Whole-study results and caveats: Listed as cytomegalovirus-associated were 150 or so TCR beta chains. Analyzed later, most CMV-associated TCR beta chains appeared HLA-restricted.

CDR1 SQVTM and CDR2 ANQGSEA come from the germline V gene. V gave up 6 bases and J gave up 1 base, with 9 bases separating them. The CDR3 has 12 amino acids. The chain carries TRBV29-1 and TRBJ1-2; unclear D gene. The TCR originated in a young man in good health and CMV-seronegative. Sequenced material: PBMCs. The CDR3 region has the DNA TGCAGCGTGGTGTACAGTAACTATGGCTACACCTTC. This sequence encodes CSVVYSNYGYTF.